What follows are 13 T cell receptor beta chains derived from one specimen sequenced in a study of blood T cells in healthy people across ages. A second about 6 to 12 cycle PCR used barcoded and J-beta primers. TCRdb fed the 5' RACE reads into MiXCR, producing one record per CDR3 protein. The table includes some 710,000 distinct CDR3 sequences, over 20% detected once. Sequenced sample: blood. These receptors were taken from a man aged 65 to 85 in good health.

This chain uses TRBV7-3 with TRBJ2-7, with TRBD1 as a possible D gene (6 bases). The end of the DNA aligns better with TRBJ2-5, so the J call may be wrong. This CDR3 has 13 amino acids. CDR1 is SGHTA and CDR2 is FQGTGA in the germline V gene. The CDR3 spells CASSFPGAETQYF. CDR3 nucleotides: TGTGCCAGCAGCTTCCCAGGGGCAGAGACCCAGTACTTC.

The sample holds one count of this clonotype. This rearrangement joins TRBV14 to TRBJ1-2; no clear D gene. The CDR3 is made up of 14 amino acids. Germline V gene sequence: CDR1 SGHDN, CDR2 FVKESK. V was pared by 0 bases and J by 8 bases, with 13 bases between. CDR3 coding DNA: TGTGCCAGCAGCCAAGAACCCAGTTTAGGGGGCTACACCTTC. This encodes CASSQEPSLGGYTF.

The V gene is TRBV6-1, the J gene TRBJ2-2; 10 bases are a match to TRBD1. The germline V gene encodes CDR1 MNHNS and CDR2 SASEGT. V lost 8 bases to trimming and J lost 5 bases; unmatched junction nucleotides: 8. The CDR3 spans 15 residues. The CDR3 nucleotides are TGTGCCAGCCAATTGGGACAGGGGAGAACCGGGGAGCTGTTTTTT. Its translation: CASQLGQGRTGELFF.

This clonotype was seen a few times. CDR3 residues: CASSPRVGGEDTQYF. The CDR3 DNA sequence: TGCGCCAGCAGCCCCCGTGTGGGGGGCGAGGATACGCAGTATTTT. This chain connects TRBV5-1 to TRBJ2-3; D is possibly TRBD1 or TRBD2 (6 bases each). The CDR3 is 15 amino acids. Per germline, CDR1 SGHRS and CDR2 YFSETQ. The V gene lost 4 bases and the J gene lost 6 bases, with 18 bases spanning the gap.

This clonotype was picked up a small number of times. V usage is TRBV12-3 or TRBV12-4 and J usage is TRBJ1-5; no clear D gene. The CDR3 runs to 14 residues. V was clipped by 5 bases and J by 4 bases, with 12 bases between them. The CDR3 is CASSTWTGNQPQHF. The CDR3 DNA is TGTGCCAGCAGTACCTGGACTGGGAATCAGCCCCAGCATTTT.

This clonotype was seen more than once but under ten times. The chain combines TRBV20-1 with TRBJ1-1, with a tentative D call TRBD1 (5 bases). The CDR3 is made up of 14 amino acids. The V end was cut by 0 bases, the J end by 3 bases, with 11 bases between. CDR1 and CDR2 (germline): DFQATT, SNEGSKA (reference sequence). CDR3 in amino acids: CSAREGRVDTEAFF. CDR3 in DNA: TGCAGTGCTAGAGAGGGGCGGGTGGACACTGAAGCTTTCTTT.

This clonotype was detected many times. This chain joins TRBV20-1 and TRBJ2-5; 7 nucleotides line up with TRBD2. The CDR3 covers 13 residues. The germline V gene encodes CDR1 DFQATT and CDR2 SNEGSKA (reference sequence). The CDR3, as DNA: TGCAGCCCTAGCGGCTTCAGAGGGGAGACCCAGTACTTC. The encoded protein is CSPSGFRGETQYF.

The chain is built from TRBV6-6 and TRBJ2-5, with D unclear. The DNA end is a closer match to TRBJ2-7, so the J assignment may be wrong. This CDR3 comprises 12 residues. The germline gives CDR1 MNHNY, CDR2 SVGAGI (reference sequence). The CDR3 DNA follows: TGTGCCAGCAGTTACTCTTGGAACGAGCAGTACTTC. This codes for CASSYSWNEQYF.

The table lists this clonotype with a count of one. The chain employs TRBV3-1 and TRBJ2-3, with TRBD2 as a possible D gene (6 bases). Germline V gene sequence: CDR1 LGHDT, CDR2 YNNKEL (reference sequence). The CDR3 is 15 amino acids. V lost 0 bases and J lost 4, with 11 bases in between. CDR3 loop: CASSQEGRFADTQYF. CDR3 bases: TGTGCCAGCAGCCAAGAGGGGAGGTTTGCAGATACGCAGTATTTT.

This CDR3 reads CASSLAGGGGANVLTF. The CDR3 DNA sequence: TGTGCCAGCAGCTTAGCCGGGGGAGGTGGGGCCAACGTCCTGACTTTC. The V gene is TRBV7-2, the J gene TRBJ2-6; weak D call: TRBD2 (6 bases). The CDR3 runs 16 residues. Per germline, CDR1 SGHTA and CDR2 FQGNSA. V gave up 0 bases and J gave up 3 bases, with 9 bases separating them.

The chain links TRBV21-1 to TRBJ2-2; the D call in the table, TRBD1, was not verified against the DNA. TRBV21-1 is a pseudogene. This CDR3 is 13 amino acids long. In nucleotides, the CDR3 is TGTGCCAGCAGCAACCCCTATGGCGGGGAGCTGTTTTTT. Protein product: CASSNPYGGELFF.

A few counts support this clonotype. The chain has TRBV7-9 and TRBJ2-5, with no clear D. With the DNA end fitting TRBJ2-1 better, the J assignment may be wrong. CDR1 and CDR2 from the germline V gene are SEHNR and FQNEAQ (reference sequence). This CDR3 is built from 14 residues. CDR3 amino acids: CASSYIQDYNEQFF. The CDR3 region has the DNA TGTGCCAGCAGCTATATACAAGACTACAATGAGCAGTTCTTC.

The gene calls are TRBV6-5 and TRBJ1-3, with TRBD1 matching over 7 bases. V lost 6 bases and J lost 5; bases outside the gene matches: 10. The CDR3 covers 15 residues. CDR1 is MNHEY and CDR2 is SVGAGI in the germline V gene. CDR3 amino acids: CASSNDGTVRNTIYF. The DNA of the CDR3 is TGTGCCAGCAGCAATGATGGGACAGTTCGAAACACCATATATTTT.